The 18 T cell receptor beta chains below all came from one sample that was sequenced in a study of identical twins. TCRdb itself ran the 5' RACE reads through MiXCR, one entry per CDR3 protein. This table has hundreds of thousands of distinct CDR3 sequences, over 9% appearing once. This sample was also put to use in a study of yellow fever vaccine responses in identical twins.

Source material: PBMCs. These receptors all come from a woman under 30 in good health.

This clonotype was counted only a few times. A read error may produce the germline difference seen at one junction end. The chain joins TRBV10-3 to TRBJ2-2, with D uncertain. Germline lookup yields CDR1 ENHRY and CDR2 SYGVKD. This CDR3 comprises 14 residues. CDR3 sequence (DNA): TGTGCCGTCAGAGATTCAGGGAACACCGGGGAGCTGTTTTTT. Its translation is CAVRDSGNTGELFF.

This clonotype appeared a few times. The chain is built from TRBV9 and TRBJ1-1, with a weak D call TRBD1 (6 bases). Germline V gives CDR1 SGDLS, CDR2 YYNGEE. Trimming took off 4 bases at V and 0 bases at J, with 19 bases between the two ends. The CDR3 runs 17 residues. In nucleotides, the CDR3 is TGTGCCAGCAGCCCCCTCACAGGGTTAAACATGAACACTGAAGCTTTCTTT. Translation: CASSPLTGLNMNTEAFF. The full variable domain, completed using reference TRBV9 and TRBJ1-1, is DSGVTQTPKHLITATGQRVTLRCSPRSGDLSVYWYQQSLDQGLQFLIQYYNGEERAKGNILERFSAQQFPDLHSELNLSSLELGDSALYFCASSPLTGLNMNTEAFFGQGTRLTVV.

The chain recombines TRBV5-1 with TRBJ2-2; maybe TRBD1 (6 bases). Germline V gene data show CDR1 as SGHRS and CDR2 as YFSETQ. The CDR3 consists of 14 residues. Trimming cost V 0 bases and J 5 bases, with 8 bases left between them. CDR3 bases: TGCGCCAGCAGCTTGGTGAGGGGGACCGGGGAGCTGTTTTTT. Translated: CASSLVRGTGELFF.

In nucleotides, the CDR3 is TGCGCCAGCAGCCGCGCTGAGGTTTCCGCAGATAACTATGGCTACACCTTC. Translation: CASSRAEVSADNYGYTF. This chain links TRBV4-1 with TRBJ1-2; D gene ambiguous. V was cut by 4 bases and J by 1 base, with 19 bases left in between. The CDR3 consists of 17 residues. CDR1 is MGHRA and CDR2 is YSYEKL in the germline V gene.

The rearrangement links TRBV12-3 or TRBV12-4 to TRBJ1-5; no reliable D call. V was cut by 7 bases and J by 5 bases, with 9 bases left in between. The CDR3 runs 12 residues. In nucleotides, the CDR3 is TGTGCCAGCACCACGGGGTATCAGCCCCAGCATTTT. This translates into CASTTGYQPQHF.

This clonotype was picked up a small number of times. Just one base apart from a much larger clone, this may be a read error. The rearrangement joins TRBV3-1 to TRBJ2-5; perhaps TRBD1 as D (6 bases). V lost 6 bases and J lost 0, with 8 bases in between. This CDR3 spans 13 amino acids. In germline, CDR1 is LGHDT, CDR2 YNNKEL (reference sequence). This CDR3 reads CASRRDNQETQYF. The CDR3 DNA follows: TGTGCCAGCAGGAGGGACAACCAAGAGACCCAGTACTTC.

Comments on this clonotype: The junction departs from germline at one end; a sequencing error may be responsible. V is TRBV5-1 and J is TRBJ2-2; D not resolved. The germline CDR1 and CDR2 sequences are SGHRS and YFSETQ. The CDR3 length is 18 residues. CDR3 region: CTSSLDPPTMGHTGELFF. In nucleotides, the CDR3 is TGCACCAGCAGCTTGGATCCCCCCACGATGGGTCACACCGGGGAGCTGTTTTTT.

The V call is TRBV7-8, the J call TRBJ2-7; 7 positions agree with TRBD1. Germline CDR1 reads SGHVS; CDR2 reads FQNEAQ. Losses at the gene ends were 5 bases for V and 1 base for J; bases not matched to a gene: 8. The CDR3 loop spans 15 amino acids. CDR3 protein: CASSDYRDRSYEQYV. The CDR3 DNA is TGTGCCAGCAGCGATTACCGGGACAGATCCTACGAGCAGTACGTC.

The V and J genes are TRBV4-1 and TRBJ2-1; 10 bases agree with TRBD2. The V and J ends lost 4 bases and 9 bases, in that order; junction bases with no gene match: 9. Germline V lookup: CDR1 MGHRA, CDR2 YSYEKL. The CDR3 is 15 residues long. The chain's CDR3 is CASSLGLAQQGEQFF. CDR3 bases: TGCGCCAGCAGCCTGGGACTAGCGCAACAGGGTGAGCAGTTCTTC.

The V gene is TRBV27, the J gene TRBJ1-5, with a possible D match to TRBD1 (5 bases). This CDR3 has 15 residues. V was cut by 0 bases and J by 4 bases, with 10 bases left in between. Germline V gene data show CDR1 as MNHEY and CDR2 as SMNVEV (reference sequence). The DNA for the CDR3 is TGTGCCAGCAGTTTATCGAACGGGGGAAATCAGCCCCAGCATTTT. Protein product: CASSLSNGGNQPQHF.

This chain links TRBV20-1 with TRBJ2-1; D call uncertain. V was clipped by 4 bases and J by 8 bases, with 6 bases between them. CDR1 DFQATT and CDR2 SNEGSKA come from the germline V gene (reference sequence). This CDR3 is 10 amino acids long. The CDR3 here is CSATLDEQFF. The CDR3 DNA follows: TGCAGTGCTACACTCGATGAGCAGTTCTTC.

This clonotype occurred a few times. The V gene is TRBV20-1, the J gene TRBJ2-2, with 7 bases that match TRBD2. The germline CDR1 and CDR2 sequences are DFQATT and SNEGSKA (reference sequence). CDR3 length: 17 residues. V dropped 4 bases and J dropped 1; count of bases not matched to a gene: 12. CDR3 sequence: CSAKVPSGVGNTGELFF. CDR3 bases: TGCAGTGCTAAGGTCCCCAGCGGGGTCGGGAACACCGGGGAGCTGTTTTTT.

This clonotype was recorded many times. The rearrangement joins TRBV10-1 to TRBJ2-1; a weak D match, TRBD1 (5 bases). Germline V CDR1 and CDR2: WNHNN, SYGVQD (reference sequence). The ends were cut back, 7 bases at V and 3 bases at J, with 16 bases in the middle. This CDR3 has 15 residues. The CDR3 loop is CASTHSGPNYNEQFF. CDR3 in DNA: TGCGCCAGCACCCATTCAGGGCCTAACTACAATGAGCAGTTCTTC.

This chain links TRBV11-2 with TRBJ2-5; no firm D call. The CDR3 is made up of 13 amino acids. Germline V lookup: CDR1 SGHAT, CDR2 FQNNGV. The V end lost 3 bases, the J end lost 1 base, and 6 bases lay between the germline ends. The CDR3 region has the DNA TGTGCCAGCAGCTTGTACTTCCAAGAGACCCAGTACTTC. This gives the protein CASSLYFQETQYF.

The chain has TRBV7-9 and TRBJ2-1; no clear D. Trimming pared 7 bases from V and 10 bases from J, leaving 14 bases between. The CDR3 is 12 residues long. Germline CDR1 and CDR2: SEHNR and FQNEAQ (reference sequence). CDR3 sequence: CASTQSGMEQFF. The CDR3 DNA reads TGTGCCAGCACACAAAGTGGGATGGAGCAGTTCTTC.

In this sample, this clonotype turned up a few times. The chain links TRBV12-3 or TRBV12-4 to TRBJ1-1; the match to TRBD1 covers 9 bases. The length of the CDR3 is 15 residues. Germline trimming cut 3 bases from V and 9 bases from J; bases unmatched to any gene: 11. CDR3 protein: CASSLAHPGQGKAFF. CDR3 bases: TGTGCCAGCAGTTTGGCACATCCGGGACAGGGAAAAGCTTTCTTT.

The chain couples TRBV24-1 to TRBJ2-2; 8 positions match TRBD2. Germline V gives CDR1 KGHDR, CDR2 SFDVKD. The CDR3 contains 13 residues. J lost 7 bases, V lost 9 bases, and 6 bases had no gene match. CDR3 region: CATSSGGHGELFF. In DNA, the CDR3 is TGTGCCACCTCGAGCGGGGGCCACGGGGAGCTGTTTTTT.

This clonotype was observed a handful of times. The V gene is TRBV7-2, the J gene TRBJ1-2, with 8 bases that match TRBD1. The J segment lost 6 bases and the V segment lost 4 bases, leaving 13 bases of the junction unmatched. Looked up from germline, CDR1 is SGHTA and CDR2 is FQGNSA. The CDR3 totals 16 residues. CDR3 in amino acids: CASSYRGQVYEDGYTF. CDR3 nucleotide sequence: TGTGCCAGCAGCTATAGGGGACAGGTTTATGAGGATGGCTACACCTTC.